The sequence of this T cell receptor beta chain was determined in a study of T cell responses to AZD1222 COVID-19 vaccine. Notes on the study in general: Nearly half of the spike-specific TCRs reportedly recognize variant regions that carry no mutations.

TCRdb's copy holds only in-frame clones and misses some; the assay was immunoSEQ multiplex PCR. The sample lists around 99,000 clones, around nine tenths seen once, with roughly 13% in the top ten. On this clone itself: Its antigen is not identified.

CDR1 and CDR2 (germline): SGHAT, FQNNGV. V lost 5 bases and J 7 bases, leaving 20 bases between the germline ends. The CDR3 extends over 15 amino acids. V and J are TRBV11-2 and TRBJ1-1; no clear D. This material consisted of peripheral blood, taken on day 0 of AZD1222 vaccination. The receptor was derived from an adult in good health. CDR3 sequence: CASSPMVAQRDEAFF. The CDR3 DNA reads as TGTGCCAGCAGCCCGATGGTCGCCCAGAGGGATGAAGCTTTCTTT. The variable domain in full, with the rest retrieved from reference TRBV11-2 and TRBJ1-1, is EAGVAQSPRYKIIEKRQSVAFWCNPISGHATLYWYQQILGQGPKLLIQFQNNGVVDDSQLPKDRFSAERLKGVDSTLKIQPAKLEDSAVYLCASSPMVAQRDEAFFGQGTRLTVV.